Below, 25 T cell receptor beta chains from the same sample are listed, as sequenced in a study of spatial heterogeneity in lung cancer. This sample's time point: sample taken at primary tumor resection. Sequencing was performed on whole RNA extracted from tumor and nontumor lung tissue, or from frozen PBMC, and the material was left unsorted. TCRdb re-derived calls from the 5' RACE reads in MiXCR, one entry per CDR3 protein. The sample comprises around 7,700 distinct CDR3 sequences, roughly 5.9% of which are singletons, and roughly 8% rests with the top ten. The sample was normal lung tissue next to the tumor, taken at surgery. The receptors derive from a female donor with early-stage non-small cell lung cancer.

This clonotype was found many times. The junction differs from germline at one of its ends, possibly a read error. The chain's CDR3 is CASSGGLAGEQFF. The CDR3 DNA follows: TGTGCTAGCAGCGGGGGACTAGCGGGTGAGCAGTTCTTC. J is TRBJ2-1 and V is TRBV7-7; 12 bases line up with TRBD2. The CDR3 runs 13 residues. Germline values: CDR1 SSHAT, CDR2 FNYEAQ (reference sequence).

This clonotype has a handful of counts. This chain connects TRBV28 to TRBJ2-3; tentative D call: TRBD2 (6 bases). Germline V gives CDR1 MDHEN, CDR2 SYDVKM. The CDR3 length is 13 residues. V lost 8 bases to trimming and J lost 1 base, with 10 bases between them. CDR3 protein: CASGSSGTDTQYF. The CDR3, as DNA: TGTGCCAGCGGATCTAGCGGCACAGATACGCAGTATTTT.

The V call is TRBV3-1, the J call TRBJ1-1; TRBD1 might be the D (5 bases). The V gene's germline CDR1 is LGHDT and CDR2 YNNKEL (reference sequence). The CDR3 extends over 14 amino acids. The V and J ends lost 11 bases and 0 bases respectively, with 16 bases between them. In DNA, the CDR3 is TGTGCCTCCTCCACGGGACGGATGAACACTGAAGCTTTCTTT. Translating gives CASSTGRMNTEAFF. Combining the CDR3 with reference TRBV3-1 and TRBJ1-1 gives the whole variable domain DTAVSQTPKYLVTQMGNDKSIKCEQNLGHDTMYWYKQDSKKFLKIMFSYNNKELIINETVPNRFSPKSPDKAHLNLHINSLELGDSAVYFCASSTGRMNTEAFFGQGTRLTVV.

By sample fraction, this clonotype is medium-sized. CDR3 protein: CASSLAGFSGNTIYF. The CDR3 DNA is TGTGCCAGCAGTTTAGCAGGGTTTTCTGGAAACACCATATATTTT. The chain joins TRBV28 to TRBJ1-3; weak D call: TRBD1 (5 bases). Between the trimmed V and J ends, which lost 2 bases and 1 base, there was a span of 9 bases. The V gene's germline CDR1 is MDHEN and CDR2 SYDVKM. This CDR3 is built from 15 residues. The full variable domain, rest sourced from reference TRBV28 and TRBJ1-3, is DVKVTQSSRYLVKRTGEKVFLECVQDMDHENMFWYRQDPGLGLRLIYFSYDVKMKEKGDIPEGYSVSREKKERFSLILESASTNQTSMYLCASSLAGFSGNTIYFGEGSWLTVV.

Ten or more counts support this clonotype. The rearrangement uses TRBV9 and TRBJ1-2; a possible D gene is TRBD1 (5 bases). CDR3 size: 14 residues. V lost 0 bases and J lost 14, with 20 bases in between. Germline V gene lookup returns CDR1 SGDLS and CDR2 YYNGEE. The CDR3 reads CASSVDLPRGDETF. As DNA, the CDR3 is TGTGCCAGCAGCGTAGACCTCCCCCGTGGGGACGAAACCTTC.

The rearrangement links TRBV29-1 to TRBJ2-1; the D gene is possibly TRBD1 (6 bases). Looked up from germline, CDR1 is SQVTM and CDR2 is ANQGSEA. V gave up 3 bases and J gave up 3 bases, with 9 bases separating them. The CDR3 has 13 residues. In DNA, the CDR3 is TGCAGCGTTGACGGCAGGGGCTACAATGAGCAGTTCTTC. It yields the protein CSVDGRGYNEQFF.

In the case of this clonotype: Just one base apart from a much larger clone, this may be a read error. The chain joins TRBV10-3 to TRBJ2-1, with 8 bases fitting TRBD2. Germline assignment: CDR1 ENHRY and CDR2 SYGVKD. The CDR3 runs to 14 residues. The CDR3 region has the DNA TGTGTCACGGCAACTAGCGGCTCCTACAATGAGCAGTTCTTC. This codes for CVTATSGSYNEQFF.

This clonotype was counted many times. The chain combines TRBV27 with TRBJ1-1, with D uncertain. Germline CDR1 and CDR2: MNHEY and SMNVEV (reference sequence). V lost 2 bases to trimming and J lost 1 base, with 5 bases between them. The CDR3 is 13 residues long. CDR3 nucleotides: TGTGCCAGCAGTTTAACCTGGAACACTGAAGCTTTCTTT. As protein: CASSLTWNTEAFF.

This clonotype was observed at least ten times. This rearrangement joins TRBV9 to TRBJ1-1; the D is unclear. The CDR3 consists of 12 residues. Germline V gene data show CDR1 as SGDLS and CDR2 as YYNGEE. Between the trimmed V and J ends, which lost 0 bases and 4 bases, there was a span of 4 bases. The CDR3 loop is CASSVGTTEAFF. CDR3 DNA: TGTGCCAGCAGCGTAGGAACCACTGAAGCTTTCTTT.

This clonotype was observed many times. The chain links TRBV4-1 to TRBJ2-2, with D possibly being TRBD1 (5 bases). Trimming pared 1 base from V and 6 bases from J, leaving 12 bases between. The CDR3 has 15 amino acids. Germline V gene data show CDR1 as MGHRA and CDR2 as YSYEKL. The CDR3 region has the DNA TGCGCCAGCAGCCAAGGACAGCATTTCGCCGGGGAGCTGTTTTTT. Translated, it gives CASSQGQHFAGELFF.

The rearrangement uses TRBV14 and TRBJ2-1; D gene uncertain. Germline lookup yields CDR1 SGHDN and CDR2 FVKESK. This CDR3 comprises 13 residues. V was clipped by 1 base and J by 8 bases, with 9 bases between them. The CDR3 nucleotides read TGTGCCAGCAGCCAAGTGCCGGTATATGAGCAGTTCTTC. Translating gives CASSQVPVYEQFF.

The chain employs TRBV5-6 and TRBJ1-1; D not certain. Trimming pared 4 bases from V and 1 base from J, leaving 5 bases between. The CDR3 runs to 12 residues. Germline CDR1 and CDR2: SGHDT and YYEEEE. CDR3 DNA sequence: TGTGCCAGCAGCGCACAGAACACTGAAGCTTTCTTT. This codes for CASSAQNTEAFF.

Many counts were recorded for this clonotype. The chain combines TRBV6-6 with TRBJ1-1; D gene uncertain. The germline V and J ends were trimmed by 6 bases and 2 bases, with 10 bases remaining between them. The CDR3 runs 13 residues. Germline values: CDR1 MNHNY, CDR2 SVGAGI (reference sequence). The CDR3 DNA follows: TGTGCCAGCAGCGCCCAGACTAACACTGAAGCTTTCTTT. Translation gives CASSAQTNTEAFF.

There are many counts of this clonotype. V gene TRBV5-8 combines with J gene TRBJ2-3; possibly TRBD2 for D (6 bases). The germline V gene encodes CDR1 SGHTS and CDR2 YDEGEE. The CDR3 is 15 amino acids. Trimming removed 0 bases at V and 4 bases at J, with 12 bases between. The CDR3 coding sequence is TGTGCCAGCAGCTTGGCCGCGGGAAGGGCAGATACGCAGTATTTT. Translated, it gives CASSLAAGRADTQYF.

In its sample, this clonotype was seen many times. J is TRBJ2-5 and V is TRBV5-1; 9 bases align to TRBD1. V lost 2 bases to trimming and J lost 5 bases; unmatched junction nucleotides: 13. This CDR3 has 17 amino acids. Germline lookup yields CDR1 SGHRS and CDR2 YFSETQ. CDR3 amino acids: CASSFTGGFGPRETQYF. The DNA for the CDR3 is TGCGCCAGCAGCTTTACAGGGGGCTTTGGGCCGCGGGAGACCCAGTACTTC.

This clonotype was counted many times. The chain has TRBV11-2 and TRBJ2-7; unclear D gene. V was pared by 1 base and J by 1 base, with 11 bases between. The CDR3 is 15 residues long. Germline CDR1 SGHAT, CDR2 FQNNGV. The CDR3 loop is CASSLARTISYEQYF. CDR3 nucleotides: TGTGCCAGCAGCTTAGCCCGGACCATATCCTACGAGCAGTACTTC.

Relative to its sample, this clonotype is large. The V call is TRBV10-3, the J call TRBJ1-5, with a possible D match to TRBD1 (6 bases). This CDR3 is 15 amino acids long. Looked up from germline, CDR1 is ENHRY and CDR2 is SYGVKD. Trimming removed 8 bases at V and 0 bases at J, with 14 bases between. Written as DNA, the CDR3 is TGTGCCATCGGCAGGGGCGGAGATAGCAATCAGCCCCAGCATTTT. Encoded protein: CAIGRGGDSNQPQHF.

This clonotype was observed a handful of times. The chain combines TRBV25-1 with TRBJ2-7; possible D gene TRBD1, 6 bases. With 3 bases removed from V and 3 bases from J, the gap between germline ends came to 15 bases. This CDR3 has 15 amino acids. The V gene's germline CDR1 is MGHDK and CDR2 SYGVNS. CDR3 sequence (DNA): TGTGCCAGCAGTGATGCACAGGGACAAATCTACGAGCAGTACTTC. Amino acids: CASSDAQGQIYEQYF.

A few counts support this clonotype. The rearrangement links TRBV12-3 or TRBV12-4 to TRBJ2-1, with D tentatively TRBD1 (6 bases). With 6 bases removed from V and 2 bases from J, the gap between germline ends came to 11 bases. The CDR3 is 14 residues long. This chain's CDR3 is CASSLDSPYNEQFF. The CDR3 region has the DNA TGTGCCAGCAGCCTGGACAGTCCCTACAATGAGCAGTTCTTC.

This clonotype was counted at least ten times. The chain has TRBV4-2 and TRBJ2-2; TRBD2 aligns across 13 bases. The CDR3 is 16 residues long. The germline gives CDR1 LGHNA, CDR2 YNFKEQ. V lost 6 bases, J lost 7 bases, and 8 bases stayed unmatched. The CDR3: CASRSGTSGMDGELFF. The CDR3 DNA follows: TGTGCCAGCAGGAGTGGGACTAGCGGGATGGACGGGGAGCTGTTTTTT.

This clonotype is judged medium-sized. The chain has TRBV7-6 and TRBJ2-5, with no clear D. The germline V gene has CDR1 SGHVS and CDR2 FNYEAQ. Deletions cut 2 bases from V and 1 base from J, with 8 bases between. This CDR3 has 14 residues. CDR3 nucleotides: TGTGCCAGCAGCTTATTTGCGTTCCAAGAGACCCAGTACTTC. Translating gives CASSLFAFQETQYF.

This chain connects TRBV6-5 to TRBJ1-1; D gene ambiguous. Trimming stripped 0 bases from V and 4 bases from J, with 15 bases between. Per the germline V gene, CDR1 is MNHEY and CDR2 is SVGAGI. The CDR3 totals 16 residues. The CDR3 is CASSYSFGLHVTEAFF. The CDR3 region has the DNA TGTGCCAGCAGTTACTCTTTCGGCCTGCACGTCACTGAAGCTTTCTTT.

In this sample, this clonotype turned up a few times. The J gene is TRBJ2-3, the V gene TRBV6-1; D is undetermined. Trimming took off 4 bases at V and 0 bases at J, with 8 bases between the two ends. The CDR3 extends over 14 amino acids. Per the germline V gene, CDR1 is MNHNS and CDR2 is SASEGT. This CDR3 reads CASSGLSSTDTQYF. The CDR3 DNA sequence: TGTGCCAGCAGTGGGCTGTCTAGCACAGATACGCAGTATTTT.

This clonotype was found many times. The chain has TRBV5-4 and TRBJ1-6; 8 nucleotides align to TRBD1. The V gene end was trimmed by 3 bases and the J gene end by 6 bases; junction bases not matched to a gene: 5. CDR1 SGHNT and CDR2 YYREEE come from the germline V gene (reference sequence). This CDR3 is 15 amino acids long. The DNA of the CDR3 is TGTGCCAGCAGCTATTGGACAGGGAGTAATTCACCCCTCCACTTT. It translates to CASSYWTGSNSPLHF.

This clonotype showed up many times. V and J are TRBV4-2 and TRBJ2-1; D ambiguous. Deletions cut 6 bases from V and 9 bases from J, with 9 bases between. Germline values: CDR1 LGHNA, CDR2 YNFKEQ. There are 11 residues in the CDR3. The CDR3 loop reads CASRNYGEQFF. The CDR3 nucleotides read TGTGCCAGCAGGAATTATGGTGAGCAGTTCTTC.